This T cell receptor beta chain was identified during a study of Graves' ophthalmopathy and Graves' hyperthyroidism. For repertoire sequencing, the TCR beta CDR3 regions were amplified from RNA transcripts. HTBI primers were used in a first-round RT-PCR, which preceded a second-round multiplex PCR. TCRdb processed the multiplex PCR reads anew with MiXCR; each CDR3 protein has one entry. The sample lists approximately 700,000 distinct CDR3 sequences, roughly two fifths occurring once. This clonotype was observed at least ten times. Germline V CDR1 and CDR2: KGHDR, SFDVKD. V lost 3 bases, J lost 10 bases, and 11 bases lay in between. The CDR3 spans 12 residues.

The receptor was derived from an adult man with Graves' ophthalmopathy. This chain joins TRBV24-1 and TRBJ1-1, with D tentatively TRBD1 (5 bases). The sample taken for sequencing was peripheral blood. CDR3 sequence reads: CATSDSRAGAFF. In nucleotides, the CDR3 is TGTGCCACCAGTGATAGCAGGGCGGGAGCTTTCTTT.